This TCR beta chain is from a study of T cell repertoires in cytomegalovirus infection. Across the study: HLA-B-restricted CMV epitopes that are well studied were used alongside recently identified HLA-C-restricted ones. Based on public TCR beta signatures, there were indications of CMV infection and of a matching HLA type.

CDR1 and CDR2 from the germline V gene are SGHDT and YYEEEE. The CDR3 sequence is 15 residues long. Trimming pared 2 bases from V and 3 bases from J, leaving 14 bases between. Each CDR3 protein is one row after TCRdb ran MiXCR on the reads. The repertoire consists of roughly 180,000 distinct CDR3 sequences, with about 22% occurring once and the leading ten covering about 25%. Notes on the study in general: The ex vivo response showed dominance by HLA-C-restricted CMV-specific TCR beta clonotypes. Carriage of CMV together with the relevant HLA was identifiable through cumulative public TCR beta family frequency.

About this clonotype: What it binds is unknown.

The sample here was CD8+ T cells from cultured PBMCs, taken from culture after CMV antigen stimulation. The source is a human donor in good health (CMV status not recorded). Some clones in this sample may be carry-over from other donors' samples. The gene calls are TRBV5-6 and TRBJ1-1; D call uncertain. Here the CDR3 reads CASSFGEVGYTEAFF. The CDR3 region has the DNA TGTGCCAGCAGCTTCGGGGAGGTGGGATACACTGAAGCTTTCTTT.